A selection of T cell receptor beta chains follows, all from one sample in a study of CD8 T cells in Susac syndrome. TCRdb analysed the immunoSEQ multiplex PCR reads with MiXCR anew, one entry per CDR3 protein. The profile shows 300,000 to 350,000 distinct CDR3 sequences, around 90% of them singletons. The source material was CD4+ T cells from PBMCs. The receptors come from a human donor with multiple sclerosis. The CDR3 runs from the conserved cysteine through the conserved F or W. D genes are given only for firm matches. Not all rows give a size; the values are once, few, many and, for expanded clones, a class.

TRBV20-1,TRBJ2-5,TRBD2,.,CSARVRLAASQETQYF,TGCAGTGCTAGAGTCCGGCTAGCGGCCTCCCAAGAGACCCAGTACTTC
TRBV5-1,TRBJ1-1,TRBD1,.,CASSHRDSQLNTEAFF,TGCGCCAGCAGCCACAGGGACAGCCAACTGAACACTGAAGCTTTCTTT
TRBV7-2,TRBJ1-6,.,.,CASRYGASNSPLHF,TGTGCCAGCAGGTACGGGGCGAGCAATTCACCCCTCCACTTT
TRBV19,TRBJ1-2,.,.,CASSQMGQGNGYTF,TGTGCCAGTAGCCAGATGGGGCAGGGCAATGGCTACACCTTC
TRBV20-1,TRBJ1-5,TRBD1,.,CSADPGTANQPQHF,TGCAGTGCGGACCCCGGGACAGCAAATCAGCCCCAGCATTTT
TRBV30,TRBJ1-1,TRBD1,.,CASTGGYTEAFF,TGTGCCTCAACAGGGGGCTACACTGAAGCTTTCTTT
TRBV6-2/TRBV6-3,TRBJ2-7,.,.,CASTLTVAYEQYF,TGTGCCAGCACTCTGACAGTGGCCTACGAGCAGTACTTC
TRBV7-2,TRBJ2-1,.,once,CASSSDLAFNNEQFF,TGTGCCAGCAGCTCCGACCTAGCGTTCAACAATGAGCAGTTCTTC
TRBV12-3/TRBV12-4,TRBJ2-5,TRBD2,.,CASSSPSGRQETQYF,TGTGCCAGCAGTTCTCCTAGCGGGAGACAAGAGACCCAGTACTTC
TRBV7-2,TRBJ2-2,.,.,CASSPEDGTNTGELFF,TGTGCCAGCAGCCCCGAGGACGGTACGAACACCGGGGAGCTGTTTTTT
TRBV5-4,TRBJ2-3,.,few,CASSSSVFPAPTDTQYF,TGTGCCAGCAGCTCCTCGGTATTCCCAGCGCCCACAGATACGCAGTATTTT
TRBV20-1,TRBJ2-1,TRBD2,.,CSASPREGIYRRYNEQFF,TGCAGTGCTAGTCCGCGGGAGGGAATCTACAGAAGATACAATGAGCAGTTCTTC
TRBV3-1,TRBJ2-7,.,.,CASSQVARGEQYF,TGTGCCAGCAGCCAAGTGGCTAGAGGGGAGCAGTACTTC
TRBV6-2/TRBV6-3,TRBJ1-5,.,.,CASSRFMTASSRNQPQHF,TGTGCCAGCAGTCGTTTTATGACGGCATCCAGTCGGAATCAGCCCCAGCATTTT
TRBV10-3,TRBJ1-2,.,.,CAISESVDYGYTF,TGTGCCATCAGTGAGTCGGTTGACTATGGCTACACCTTC
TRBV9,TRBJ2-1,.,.,CASSVGIPAYNEQFF,TGTGCCAGCAGCGTCGGGATACCCGCCTACAATGAGCAGTTCTTC